This TCR beta chain was captured in a study of shared clonotypes between healthy human individuals. Libraries were prepared by immunoSEQ multiplex PCR; TCRdb keeps only in-frame clonotypes and omits some of them. The data contain about 750,000 clones, roughly 92% of them seen just once; the ten biggest clones take up less than 25%. Naivety among CD8 cells was defined by CD45RO negativity and positive CCR7 selection, thereby excluding terminally differentiated effector memory CD45RA+ cells. The CDR3 loop spans 13 amino acids. V was clipped by 2 bases and J by 7 bases, with 9 bases between them. Germline V lookup: CDR1 LNHDA, CDR2 SQIVND (reference sequence).

The rearrangement joins TRBV19 to TRBJ1-5; unclear D gene. The receptor was isolated from a man between 25 and 39 years old in good health. The sequenced material came from naive CD8+ T cells sorted from blood. The CDR3 sequence is CASSIRGFQPQHF. DNA of the CDR3: TGTGCCAGTAGTATACGCGGTTTCCAGCCCCAGCATTTT.